These 10 T cell receptor beta chains share one sample of origin, sequenced in a study of shared clonotypes between healthy human individuals. Sequenced by immunoSEQ multiplex PCR; TCRdb stores in-frame clones only, minus some. The data contain some 2.3 million clones, 93% of them seen just once; the ten biggest clones take up about 0.37%. The sample taken for sequencing was naive CD4+ T cells from PBMCs. Indicated subset: CD45RA+ positively selected. Receptors originate from a man aged 18 to 30 in good health. Some clones in this sample may be carry-over from other donors' samples.

J is TRBJ2-3 and V is TRBV5-4; no firm D call. Between the trimmed V and J ends, which lost 2 bases and 3 bases, there was a span of 13 bases. Germline CDR1 SGHNT, CDR2 YYREEE (reference sequence). CDR3 length: 15 residues. CDR3 in amino acids: CASSLRTPGTDTQYF. The CDR3 DNA reads as TGTGCCAGCAGCTTACGAACGCCAGGAACAGATACGCAGTATTTT.

The genes are TRBV28 and TRBJ2-3; 10 bases are shared with TRBD2. V lost 7 bases to trimming and J lost 4 bases; unmatched junction nucleotides: 20. The CDR3 has 19 residues. The germline V gene has CDR1 MDHEN and CDR2 SYDVKM. The CDR3 sequence is CASTSPAGGPLAVADTQYF. CDR3 bases: TGTGCCAGCACCTCTCCAGCGGGAGGGCCTTTGGCAGTGGCAGATACGCAGTATTTT.

The chain recombines TRBV5-1 with TRBJ2-7; possible D gene TRBD1, 6 bases. CDR1 and CDR2 from the germline V gene are SGHRS and YFSETQ. The CDR3 is made up of 18 amino acids. The V gene lost 4 bases and the J gene lost 3 bases, with 26 bases spanning the gap. CDR3 DNA sequence: TGCGCCAGCAGCAGGGGGAACACCAGGGCCCCAACGATCTACGAGCAGTACTTC. It translates to CASSRGNTRAPTIYEQYF.

The J gene is TRBJ2-5, the V gene TRBV6-5, with D possibly matching TRBD2 (6 bases). The J call is uncertain, as TRBJ2-7 better fits the DNA end. This CDR3 contains 11 residues. Germline lookup yields CDR1 MNHEY and CDR2 SVGAGI. Written as DNA, the CDR3 is TGTGCCAGCACCTCCGGGGGCGAGCAGTACTTC. Translation: CASTSGGEQYF.

This chain joins TRBV7-9 and TRBJ1-1, with D maybe TRBD1 (5 bases). Trimming removed 1 base at V and 9 bases at J, with 15 bases between. CDR3 length: 14 residues. Germline CDR1 reads SEHNR; CDR2 reads FQNEAQ (reference sequence). In nucleotides, the CDR3 is TGTGCCAGCAGCTTAGGACAGCCCGAAACCAAAGCTTTCTTT. It is translated as CASSLGQPETKAFF.

This chain links TRBV7-9 with TRBJ2-5; 10 bases fit TRBD1. V lost 5 bases to trimming and J lost 0 bases; unmatched junction nucleotides: 3. There are 15 residues in the CDR3. Per germline, CDR1 SEHNR and CDR2 FQNEAQ (reference sequence). The DNA of the CDR3 is TGTGCCAGCAGCGCGGGACAGGGGTACCAAGAGACCCAGTACTTC. It encodes CASSAGQGYQETQYF. Complete variable domain (other parts from reference TRBV7-9 and TRBJ2-5): DTGVSQNPRHKITKRGQNVTFRCDPISEHNRLYWYRQTLGQGPEFLTYFQNEAQLEKSRLLSDRFSAERPKGSFSTLEIQRTEQGDSAMYLCASSAGQGYQETQYFGPGTRLLVL.

The chain links TRBV27 to TRBJ2-7; D is possibly TRBD1 or TRBD2 (7 bases each). V lost 6 bases and J lost 3, with 24 bases in between. The length of the CDR3 is 17 residues. CDR1 and CDR2 (germline): MNHEY, SMNVEV (reference sequence). The CDR3 region has the DNA TGTGCCAGCAGCGCCGACGGGGGGACAGCGGTGTACTACGAGCAGTACTTC. The encoded protein is CASSADGGTAVYYEQYF.

The chain has TRBV28 and TRBJ2-3, with TRBD2 identical over 7 bases. This CDR3 spans 13 amino acids. After removal of 6 bases from V and 2 bases from J, the junction contained 2 bases not matched to a gene. Germline assignment: CDR1 MDHEN and CDR2 SYDVKM. CDR3 DNA sequence: TGTGCCAGCAGAAGCGGGATCACAGATACGCAGTATTTT. Translated, it gives CASRSGITDTQYF.

The chain joins TRBV28 to TRBJ2-3; 8 bases map to TRBD1. This CDR3 has 14 amino acids. Germline CDR1 reads MDHEN; CDR2 reads SYDVKM. V was clipped by 8 bases and J by 3 bases; unmatched bases: 7. In DNA, the CDR3 is TGTGCCAGCCGCAGGACAGGGATGACAGATACGCAGTATTTT. This encodes CASRRTGMTDTQYF.

The V gene is TRBV5-3, the J gene TRBJ2-7, with D possibly matching TRBD1 (6 bases). TRBV5-3 is flagged as an ORF with uncertain function. The germline V and J ends were trimmed by 0 bases and 3 bases, with 10 bases remaining between them. The CDR3 covers 14 residues. Written as DNA, the CDR3 is TGTGCCAGAAGCTTGGACAAAGGGGGCTACGAGCAGTACTTC. As protein: CARSLDKGGYEQYF.